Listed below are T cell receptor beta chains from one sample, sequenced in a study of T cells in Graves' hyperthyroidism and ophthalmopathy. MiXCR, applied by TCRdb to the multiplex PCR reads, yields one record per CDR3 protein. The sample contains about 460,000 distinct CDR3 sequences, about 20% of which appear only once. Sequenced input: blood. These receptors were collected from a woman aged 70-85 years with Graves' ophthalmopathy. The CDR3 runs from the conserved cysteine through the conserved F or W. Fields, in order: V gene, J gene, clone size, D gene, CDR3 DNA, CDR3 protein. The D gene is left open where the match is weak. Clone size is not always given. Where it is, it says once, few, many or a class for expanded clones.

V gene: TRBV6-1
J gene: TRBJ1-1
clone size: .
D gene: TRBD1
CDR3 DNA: TGTGCCAGCAGTATTTCTCCGGGACAGCATTTCAAGAACACTGAAGCTTTCTTT
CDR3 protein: CASSISPGQHFKNTEAFF

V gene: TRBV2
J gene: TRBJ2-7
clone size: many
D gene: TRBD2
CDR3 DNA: TGTGCCAGCAGCGCACTAGCGGGAGGCTCCTACGAGCAGTACTTC
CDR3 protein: CASSALAGGSYEQYF

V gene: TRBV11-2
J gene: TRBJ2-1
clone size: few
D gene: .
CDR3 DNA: TGTGCCAGCAGCTTAGTAGAGGTCTCCTACAATGAGCAGTTCTTC
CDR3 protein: CASSLVEVSYNEQFF

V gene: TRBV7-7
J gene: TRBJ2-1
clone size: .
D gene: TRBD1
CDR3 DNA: TGTGCTAGCAGCTCGACAGGGACAAATGAGCAGTTCTTC
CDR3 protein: CASSSTGTNEQFF

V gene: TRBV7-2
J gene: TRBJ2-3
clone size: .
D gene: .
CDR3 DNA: TGTGCCAGCAGCTTTGAGCGGAGCTCGGATACGCAGTATTTT
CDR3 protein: CASSFERSSDTQYF

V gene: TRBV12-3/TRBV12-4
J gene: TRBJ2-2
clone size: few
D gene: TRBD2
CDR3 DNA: TGTGCCAGCAGCCGAGGACTAGCGGACATGGTTATTGGCGGGGAGCTGTTTTTT
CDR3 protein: CASSRGLADMVIGGELFF

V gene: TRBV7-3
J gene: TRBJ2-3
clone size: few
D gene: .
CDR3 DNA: TGTGCCAGCAGCTTACAGGCAGGGGAGACAGATACGCAGTATTTT
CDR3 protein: CASSLQAGETDTQYF

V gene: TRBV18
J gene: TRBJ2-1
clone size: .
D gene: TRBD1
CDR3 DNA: TGTGCCAGCTCACCGGGACAGGCCATCTTCGCTGAGCAGTTCTTC
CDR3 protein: CASSPGQAIFAEQFF

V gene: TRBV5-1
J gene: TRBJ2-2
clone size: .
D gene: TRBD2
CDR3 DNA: TGCGCCAGCAGCTTGATGCTAGCGGGACCCAACACCGGGGAGCTGTTTTTT
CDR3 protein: CASSLMLAGPNTGELFF

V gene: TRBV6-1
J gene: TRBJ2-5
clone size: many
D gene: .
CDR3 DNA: TGTGCCAGCAGGCCTACTAGGCCCCAAGAGACCCAGTACTTC
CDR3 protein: CASRPTRPQETQYF

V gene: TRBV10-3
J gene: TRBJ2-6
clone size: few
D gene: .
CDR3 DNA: TGTGCCATCAGTGGCACAGGGATCACCTCTGGGGCCAACGTCCTGACTTTC
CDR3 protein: CAISGTGITSGANVLTF

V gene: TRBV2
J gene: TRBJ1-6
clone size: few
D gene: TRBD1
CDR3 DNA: TGTGCCAGCACCCGGGACAGGGTCAATTCACCCCTCCACTTT
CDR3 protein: CASTRDRVNSPLHF

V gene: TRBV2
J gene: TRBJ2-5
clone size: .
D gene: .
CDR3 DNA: TGTGCCAGCAGTGTTGCCAGGGGACGGGAGACCCAGTACTTC
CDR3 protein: CASSVARGRETQYF

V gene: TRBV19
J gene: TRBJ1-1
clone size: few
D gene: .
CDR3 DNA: TGTGCCAGTAGTAACAGCCCTGAAGCTTTCTTT
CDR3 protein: CASSNSPEAFF

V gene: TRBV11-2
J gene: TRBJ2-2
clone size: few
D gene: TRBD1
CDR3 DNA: TGTGCCAGCAGCTCTAGACAGGGGTCTCCAGCCGGGGAGCTGTTTTTT
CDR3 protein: CASSSRQGSPAGELFF

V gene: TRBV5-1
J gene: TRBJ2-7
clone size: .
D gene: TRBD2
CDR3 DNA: TGCGCCAGCAGCATAAGCGGGGACCTCTACGAGCAGTACTTC
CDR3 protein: CASSISGDLYEQYF

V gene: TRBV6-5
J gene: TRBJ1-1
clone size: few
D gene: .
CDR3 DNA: TGTGCCAGCAGTTACGCTCCGGGACCGACGAACACTGAAGCTTTCTTT
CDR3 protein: CASSYAPGPTNTEAFF

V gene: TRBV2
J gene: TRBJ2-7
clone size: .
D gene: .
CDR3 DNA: TGTGCCAGCAGTGTTCAGACAGTAAGTTACGAGCAGTACTTC
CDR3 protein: CASSVQTVSYEQYF

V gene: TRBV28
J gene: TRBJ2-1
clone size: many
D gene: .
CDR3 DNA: TGTGCCAGCAGTCCACACGGGCAAAGGGTTTACAATGAGCAGTTCTTC
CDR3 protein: CASSPHGQRVYNEQFF

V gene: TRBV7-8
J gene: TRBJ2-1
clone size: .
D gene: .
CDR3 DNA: TGTACCAGCAGCTTAACCCTTTTTGGTGAGCAGTTCTTC
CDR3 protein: CTSSLTLFGEQFF

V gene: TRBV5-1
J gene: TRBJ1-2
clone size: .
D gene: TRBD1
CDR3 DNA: TGCGCCAGCAGCCGAACAGGGGTGGGAGATGGCTACACCTTC
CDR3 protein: CASSRTGVGDGYTF

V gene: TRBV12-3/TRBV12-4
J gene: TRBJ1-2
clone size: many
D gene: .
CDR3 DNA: TGTGCCAGCAGTTTCTCCAACTATGGCTACACCTTC
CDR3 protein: CASSFSNYGYTF

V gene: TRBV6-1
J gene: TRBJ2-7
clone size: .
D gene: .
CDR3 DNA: TGTGCCAGCAGGGAGGGGACTTACTACGAGCAGTACTTC
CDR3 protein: CASREGTYYEQYF

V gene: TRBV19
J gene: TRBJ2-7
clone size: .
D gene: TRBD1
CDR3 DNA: TGTGCCAGTAGTACCGTGGACAGGGGACTCTACGAGCAGTACTTC
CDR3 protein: CASSTVDRGLYEQYF

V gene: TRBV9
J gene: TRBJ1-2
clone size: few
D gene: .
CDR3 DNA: TGTGCCAGCAGCGTAGATCAACCAGGCTATGGCTACACCTTC
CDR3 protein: CASSVDQPGYGYTF

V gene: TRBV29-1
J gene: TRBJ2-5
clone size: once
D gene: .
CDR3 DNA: TGCAGCGTGCCTGCCTTTGGGGGGCAGTTAGAGACCCAGTACTTC
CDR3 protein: CSVPAFGGQLETQYF

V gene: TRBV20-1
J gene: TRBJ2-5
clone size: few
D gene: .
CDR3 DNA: TGCAGTGCTAGAGTGGGGCTATGGGAGACCCAGTACTTC
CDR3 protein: CSARVGLWETQYF

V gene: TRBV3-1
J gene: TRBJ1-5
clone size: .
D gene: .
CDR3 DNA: TGTGCCAGCAGCCTTGGACGGACAGATCAGCCCCAGCATTTT
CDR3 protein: CASSLGRTDQPQHF

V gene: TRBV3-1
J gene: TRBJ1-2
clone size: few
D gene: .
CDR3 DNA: TGTGCCAGCAGCCAAGATGCTGCCCTTTCCCATGGCTACACCTTC
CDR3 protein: CASSQDAALSHGYTF

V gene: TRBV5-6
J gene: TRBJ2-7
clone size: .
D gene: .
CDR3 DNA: TGTGCCAGCAGCCCGACAGGATTCTCCTACGAGCAGTACTTC
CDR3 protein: CASSPTGFSYEQYF

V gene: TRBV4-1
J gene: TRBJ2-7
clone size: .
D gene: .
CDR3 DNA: TGCGCCAGCAGCCTCGGACGACGGGGCAGGGGCCGCTCCGAGCAGTACTTC
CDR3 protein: CASSLGRRGRGRSEQYF

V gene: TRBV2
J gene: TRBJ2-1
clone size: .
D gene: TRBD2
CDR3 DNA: TGTGCCAGCAGTGAAGAAGTGGGGATCCCGGGACTATTTATTCTTGAGCAGTTCTTC
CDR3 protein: CASSEEVGIPGLFILEQFF

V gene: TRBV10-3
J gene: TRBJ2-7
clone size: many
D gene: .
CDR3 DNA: TGTGCCATCAGTGAGAAATCCCCCCTAGGTTACGAGCAGTACTTC
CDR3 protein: CAISEKSPLGYEQYF

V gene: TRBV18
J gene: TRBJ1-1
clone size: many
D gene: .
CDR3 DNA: TGTGCCAGCTCGCAAGGGAGTGTCACTGAAGCTTTCTTT
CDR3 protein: CASSQGSVTEAFF

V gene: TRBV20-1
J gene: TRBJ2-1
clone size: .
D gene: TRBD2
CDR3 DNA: TGCAGTGTTTTACCGTCAACGGGAGGGGGCTACAATGAGCAGTTCTTC
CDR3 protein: CSVLPSTGGGYNEQFF

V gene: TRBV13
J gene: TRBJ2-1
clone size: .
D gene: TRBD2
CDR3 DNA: TGTGCCAGCAGCCCCAGCCTAGCGGGAGCCATTTACAATGAGCAGTTCTTC
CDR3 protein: CASSPSLAGAIYNEQFF

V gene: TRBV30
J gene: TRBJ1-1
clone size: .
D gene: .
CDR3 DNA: TGTGCCTGGAGGAGGCCAGGTAACACTGAAGCTTTCTTT
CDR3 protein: CAWRRPGNTEAFF

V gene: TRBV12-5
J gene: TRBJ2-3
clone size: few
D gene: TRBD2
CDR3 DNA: TGTGCTAGTGGTCCCGGGGGGAGTCGTGACACGCAGTATTTT
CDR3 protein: CASGPGGSRDTQYF

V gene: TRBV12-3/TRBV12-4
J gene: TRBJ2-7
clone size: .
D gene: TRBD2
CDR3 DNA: TGTGCCAGCAGTTTACCGACTAGCGGGAACTACGAGCAGTACTTC
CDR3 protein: CASSLPTSGNYEQYF

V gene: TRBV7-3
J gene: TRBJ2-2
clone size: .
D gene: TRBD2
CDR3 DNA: TGTGCCAGCAGCTGGACTAGGACCAACACCGGGGAGCTGTTTTTT
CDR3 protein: CASSWTRTNTGELFF

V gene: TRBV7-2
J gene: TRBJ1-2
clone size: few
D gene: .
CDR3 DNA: TGTGCCAGCAGCTTAGATGTGCGGGGGGCTGGGGGCTACACCTTC
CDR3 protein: CASSLDVRGAGGYTF

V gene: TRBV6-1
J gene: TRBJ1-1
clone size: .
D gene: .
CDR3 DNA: TGTGCCAGCAGGGTTGAGAGGGACGACACTGAAGCTTTCTTT
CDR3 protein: CASRVERDDTEAFF

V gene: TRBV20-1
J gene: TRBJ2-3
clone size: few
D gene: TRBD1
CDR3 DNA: TGCAGTGCGGGACAGGGGGCAAAAGATACGCAGTATTTT
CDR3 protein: CSAGQGAKDTQYF

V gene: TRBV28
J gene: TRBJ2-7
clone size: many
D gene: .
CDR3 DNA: TGTGCCAGCAGGTCCATGGGCTCCTACGAGCAGTACTTC
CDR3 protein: CASRSMGSYEQYF

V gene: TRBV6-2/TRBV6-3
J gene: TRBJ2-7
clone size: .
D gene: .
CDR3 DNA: TGTGCCAGCATCGGGGGCACAACCTACGAGCAGTACTTC
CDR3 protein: CASIGGTTYEQYF

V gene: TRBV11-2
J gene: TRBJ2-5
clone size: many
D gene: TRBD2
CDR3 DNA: TGTGCCAGCAGCGGGCTAGCGGGAGGAGAGACCCAGTACTTC
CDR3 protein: CASSGLAGGETQYF

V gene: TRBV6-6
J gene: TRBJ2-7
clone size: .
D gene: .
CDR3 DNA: TGTGCCAGCAGTTACACCCAAGGAACCTACGAGCAGTACTTC
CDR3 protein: CASSYTQGTYEQYF

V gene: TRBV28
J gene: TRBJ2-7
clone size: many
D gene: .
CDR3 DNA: TGTGCCAGCAGCCCCAGGCGGGATTTTCCCTACGAGCAGTACTTC
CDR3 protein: CASSPRRDFPYEQYF

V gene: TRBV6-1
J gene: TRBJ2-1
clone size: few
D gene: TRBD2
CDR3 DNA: TGTGCCAGCAGTGAAGAGAGGGAGCGGGGCAGCTCCTACAATGAGCAGTTCTTC
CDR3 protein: CASSEERERGSSYNEQFF

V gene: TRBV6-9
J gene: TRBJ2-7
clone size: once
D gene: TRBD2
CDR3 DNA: TGTGCCAGCAGTTCACTAGCGGGAGGTCGCTCCTACGAGCAGTACTTC
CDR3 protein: CASSSLAGGRSYEQYF

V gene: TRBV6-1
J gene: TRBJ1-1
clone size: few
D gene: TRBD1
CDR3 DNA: TGTGCCAGCAGCCGGCCCCGGACAGGGGCTAACACTGAAGCTTTCTTT
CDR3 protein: CASSRPRTGANTEAFF

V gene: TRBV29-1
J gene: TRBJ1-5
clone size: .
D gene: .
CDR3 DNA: TGCAGCGCCCAGACCGGGAATCAGCCCCAGCATTTT
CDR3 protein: CSAQTGNQPQHF

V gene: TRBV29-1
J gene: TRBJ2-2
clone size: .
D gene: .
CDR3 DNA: TGCAGCGCGACCCGGCTGGGGGCGAACACCGGGGAGCTGTTTTTT
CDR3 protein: CSATRLGANTGELFF

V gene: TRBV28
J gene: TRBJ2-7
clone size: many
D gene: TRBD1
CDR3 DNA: TGTGCCAGCAGTTCGACAGGGGGGACCTACGAGCAGTACTTC
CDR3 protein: CASSSTGGTYEQYF